These 9 T cell receptor beta chains came from one sample sequenced in a study of cytomegalovirus exposure and HLA in healthy donors. Using immunoSEQ multiplex PCR, the repertoire was profiled, and TCRdb retains in-frame clones only, with some absent. Of roughly 240,000 clones in the sample, about 83% were seen once. The sample comprised PBMCs. These receptor sequences come from a man aged 18-30 years in good health and CMV-seronegative.

The rearrangement uses TRBV5-1 and TRBJ2-7; D perhaps matches TRBD2 (7 bases). Germline CDR1 SGHRS, CDR2 YFSETQ. The CDR3 runs 20 residues. Trimming stripped 3 bases from V and 1 base from J, with 29 bases between. Written as DNA, the CDR3 is TGCGCCAGCAGCTCGACGTCAGCAGGCTCCGAGGCGGGGGCGTCCTACGAGCAGTACTTC. Its protein is CASSSTSAGSEAGASYEQYF.

The rearrangement joins TRBV27 to TRBJ2-3, with TRBD2 matching 7 bases. The V segment lost 2 bases and the J segment 1 base; nucleotides outside the gene matches: 6. The CDR3 has 16 amino acids. Germline lookup yields CDR1 MNHEY and CDR2 SMNVEV (reference sequence). CDR3 coding DNA: TGTGCCAGCAGTTTACTAGCGGCAACGGGCACAGATACGCAGTATTTT. The encoded protein is CASSLLAATGTDTQYF.

V gene TRBV7-2 combines with J gene TRBJ1-4; 7 bases map to TRBD1. CDR3 length: 17 amino acids. The ends lost 2 bases at V and 6 bases at J; junction bases unmatched: 12. Germline V gene sequence: CDR1 SGHTA, CDR2 FQGNSA. The DNA for the CDR3 is TGTGCCAGCAGCTTATCCGGGACAGCGAAAATTTATGAAAAACTGTTTTTT. Protein sequence: CASSLSGTAKIYEKLFF. Using reference TRBV7-2 and TRBJ1-4 for the parts outside the CDR3, the full variable domain is GAGVSQSPSNKVTEKGKDVELRCDPISGHTALYWYRQSLGQGLEFLIYFQGNSAPDKSGLPSDRFSAERTGGSVSTLTIQRTQQEDSAVYLCASSLSGTAKIYEKLFFGSGTQLSVL.

The chain carries TRBV11-2 and TRBJ2-6; D remains ambiguous. V dropped 5 bases and J dropped 4 bases, with 9 bases sitting between them. The CDR3 has 14 amino acids. Germline V gene data show CDR1 as SGHAT and CDR2 as FQNNGV. CDR3 nucleotides: TGTGCCAGCAGCGCCCTAATAGGGGCCAACGTCCTGACTTTC. Translated: CASSALIGANVLTF.

CDR3 sequence: CASSLPWRLAGSTDTQYF. CDR3 nucleotides: TGTGCCAGCAGCTTACCGTGGCGGCTAGCGGGTAGCACAGATACGCAGTATTTT. The chain is built from TRBV7-9 and TRBJ2-3; 8 bases are a match to TRBD2. The germline V gene encodes CDR1 SEHNR and CDR2 FQNEAQ (reference sequence). The CDR3 contains 18 residues. With V trimmed by 2 bases and J by 0 bases, 10 bases remained unmatched.

This sequence joins TRBV7-2 and TRBJ2-7, with TRBD2 matching over 12 bases. Trimming removed 4 bases from V and 7 bases from J; junction bases left unmatched: 8. Germline CDR1 reads SGHTA; CDR2 reads FQGNSA. The CDR3 length is 15 residues. The CDR3 DNA reads as TGTGCCAGCAGCTATTCTAGCGGGAGGGTCCCTGAGCAGTACTTC. Translating it yields CASSYSSGRVPEQYF.

V gene TRBV6-5 combines with J gene TRBJ2-7, with D tentatively TRBD1 (6 bases). The CDR3 length is 14 residues. V was cut by 6 bases and J by 0 bases, with 12 bases left in between. Germline CDR1 reads MNHEY; CDR2 reads SVGAGI. CDR3: CASSSPTGSYEQYF. The CDR3 DNA sequence: TGTGCCAGCAGCTCCCCGACAGGCTCCTACGAGCAGTACTTC.

The gene calls are TRBV19 and TRBJ1-6; D remains ambiguous. Trimming shortened V by 9 bases and J by 0 bases, and 18 bases separated the two germline ends. There are 17 residues in the CDR3. Germline CDR1 LNHDA, CDR2 SQIVND (reference sequence). The DNA of the CDR3 is TGTGCCAGCTCGAGGCGGGGAACCCGCTCCTATAATTCACCCCTCCACTTT. Its protein product is CASSRRGTRSYNSPLHF. The full variable domain, rest sourced from reference TRBV19 and TRBJ1-6, is DGGITQSPKYLFRKEGQNVTLSCEQNLNHDAMYWYRQDPGQGLRLIYYSQIVNDFQKGDIAEGYSVSREKKESFPLTVTSAQKNPTAFYLCASSRRGTRSYNSPLHFGNGTRLTVT.

This chain uses TRBV28 with TRBJ2-7, with TRBD1 matching 9 bases. The CDR3 extends over 13 amino acids. CDR1 is MDHEN and CDR2 is SYDVKM in the germline V gene. V dropped 6 bases and J dropped 3; count of bases not matched to a gene: 3. The CDR3 loop is CASRRQGDYEQYF. The CDR3 region has the DNA TGTGCCAGCAGAAGACAGGGGGACTACGAGCAGTACTTC. Variable domain in full (rest from reference TRBV28 and TRBJ2-7): DVKVTQSSRYLVKRTGEKVFLECVQDMDHENMFWYRQDPGLGLRLIYFSYDVKMKEKGDIPEGYSVSREKKERFSLILESASTNQTSMYLCASRRQGDYEQYFGPGTRLTVT.